This section outlines one T cell receptor (beta chain) sequence together with its context. The sample has other DNA sequences that encode this CDR3 too. The data originate from a study of T cell changes during pregnancy in multiple sclerosis. The length of the CDR3 is 13 residues. The ends were cut back, 3 bases at V and 0 bases at J, with 6 bases in the middle. Germline CDR1 is KGHSH and CDR2 is LQKENI. Using immunoSEQ multiplex PCR, the repertoire was profiled, and TCRdb retains in-frame clones only, with some absent. The sample has about 79,000 clones; under 95% are singletons. The chain employs TRBV18 and TRBJ2-7; no clear D. The sequenced sample was CD4+ T cells from peripheral blood mononuclear cells, obtained in the second trimester of pregnancy. The sequence was collected from a female donor with multiple sclerosis, enrolled in a pregnancy study. The DNA for the CDR3 is TGTGCCAGCTCACCCTCGAGCTCCTACGAGCAGTACTTC. Protein product: CASSPSSSYEQYF.